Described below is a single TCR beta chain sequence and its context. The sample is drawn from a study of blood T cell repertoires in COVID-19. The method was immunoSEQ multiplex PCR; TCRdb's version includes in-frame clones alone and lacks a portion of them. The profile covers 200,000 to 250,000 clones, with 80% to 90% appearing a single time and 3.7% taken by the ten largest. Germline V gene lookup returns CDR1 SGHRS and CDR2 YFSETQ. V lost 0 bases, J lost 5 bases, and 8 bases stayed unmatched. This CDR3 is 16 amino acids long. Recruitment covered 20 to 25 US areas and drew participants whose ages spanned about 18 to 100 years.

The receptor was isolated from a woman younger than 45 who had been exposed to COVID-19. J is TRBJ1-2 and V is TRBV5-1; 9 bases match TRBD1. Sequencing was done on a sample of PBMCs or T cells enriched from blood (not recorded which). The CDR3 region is CASSLEFRDRAYGYTF. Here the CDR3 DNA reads TGCGCCAGCAGCTTGGAGTTTAGGGACAGGGCGTATGGCTACACCTTC.